This T cell receptor beta chain was recovered during a study of long-term antiretroviral therapy in people with HIV. Study in general: The immediate-ART recommendation dates to 2015, and the earliest samples predate it by about a decade.

As regards this clone: The antigen is unknown.

From each donor, at least one pre-ART PBMC sample and at least two post-ART PBMC samples were obtained. Survey-level resolution applied to immunoSEQ assay v3.0. This table comes from immunoSEQ multiplex PCR, and its TCRdb copy is limited to in-frame clones, with some not included. The table has tens of thousands of clones, around 85% seen once; the top ten hold 12%. The V end lost 6 bases, the J end lost 4 bases, and 13 bases lay between the germline ends. The CDR3 loop spans 13 amino acids. Looked up from germline, CDR1 is PRHDT and CDR2 is FYEKMQ (reference sequence). Study-wide findings and caveats: Clones that had undergone expansion before ART prevailed in the repertoire throughout all time points. Increased diversity was seen after ART, yet it remained lower than in transplant donor controls.

This material consisted of unsorted PBMCs, taken 1.6 years after starting antiretroviral therapy. The genes are TRBV13 and TRBJ2-7; D ambiguous. The receptor's source is a man aged 35 to 55 with HIV. The CDR3 region is CASRSSGSYEQYF. The CDR3 DNA is TGTGCCAGCAGATCTTCGGGCTCTTACGAGCAGTACTTC.